This T cell receptor beta chain appears in the sequencing data of a study of OX40 agonist ivuxolimab in advanced cancers. In the study overall: Ivuxolimab was a fully human IgG2 agonistic monoclonal antibody targeting the costimulatory receptor OX40 (CD134). Peripheral TCRbeta sequencing was intended to test whether TCR sequence diversity was altered and clonal T-cell expansion was caused by ivuxolimab. The dose-escalation cohort was almost 85% male with a mean age of approximately 60 years, ranging from roughly 20 to 80. Patients were allowed to have had prior anti-PD-1, anti-PD-L1 or anti-CTLA-4 therapy, and around 43% of the dose-escalation patients had been treated with checkpoint inhibitors. Among the roughly 52 dose-escalation patients, about 20 had hepatocellular carcinoma, roughly 15 melanoma, 9 renal cell carcinoma and 9 head and neck cancer. Three dose-escalation patients achieved partial responses, one with hepatocellular carcinoma and two with cutaneous melanoma. Intravenous ivuxolimab was administered to patients every 2 weeks at six dose levels: 0.01, 0.1, 0.3, 1.5, 3 and 10 mg/kg. The paper describes the monotherapy dose-escalation part (N of about 52 patients) of the phase I trial of ivuxolimab. The research as a whole found: Partial responders in the 0.1-3.0 mg/kg groups had among the lowest normalized peripheral clonal expansion, especially among CD8+ T cells. Low levels of normalized T-cell clonal expansion were also seen in some nonresponding patients. After ivuxolimab, more expanded clones were found on average in CD8+ T cells than in CD4+ T cells. Which antigens the clonally expanded peripheral T cells were specific for was not determined. Clonal expansion of both CD4+ and CD8+ blood T cells was observed from baseline to week 6 at doses 0.1 to 3.0 mg/kg.

As regards this clone: Its antigen is currently not known. Per-nucleotide qualities are absent, and no much larger clonotype sits a single base away.

The trial excluded patients who had a history of autoimmune disease or who were on systemic immunosuppression. Peripheral blood for TCR sequencing was drawn from every dose cohort at baseline, at cycle 4 day 1 and at cycle 7 day 1. Samples were obtained from an open-label, multicenter, first-in-human phase I dose-escalation trial of ivuxolimab. Adults with locally advanced or metastatic head and neck squamous cell, hepatocellular, melanoma or renal cell carcinoma were enrolled in the trial. CD4+ and CD8+ T cells were sorted separately from peripheral blood before TCR sequencing. CDR1 MNHEY and CDR2 SVGAGI are derived from the germline V gene. Relative to germline, V is 7 bases shorter and J is 4 bases shorter, with 16 bases between their ends. Taken from cysteine to phenylalanine, the CDR3 has 14 residues. The entry retains the CDR3 DNA only, 42 bases that are in frame from base 1. To sequence the TCRbeta CDR3 region, genomic DNA was isolated from the sorted cells. The immunoSEQ Assay was used for sequencing of TCRbeta CDR3 regions. The source is immuneACCESS, and TCRdb retained only in-frame sequences with V and J called. Part of the clones is not carried over; for the studies checked, unresolved V genes explain less than half of this, and the remainder is unexplained. This sample comprises over 55,000 clones, 91% of them detected only once. The ten largest clones represent 2% to 2.5% of the sample.

The sequenced sample was CD4+ or CD8+ T cells sorted from blood, obtained in a trial of the OX40 agonist ivuxolimab. The chain links TRBV6-5 with TRBJ1-1, and perhaps TRBD1 as D gene, on 6 matching bases. The TCR originated in an adult with an advanced solid tumor such as melanoma, head and neck, liver or kidney cancer. The CDR3 reads CASTPRGASTEAFF. Here is the DNA: TGTGCCAGCACCCCGCGGGGGGCAAGCACTGAAGCTTTCTTT.